These T cell receptor beta chains were read from a single sample in a study of identical twins. TCRdb reprocessed the 5' RACE reads with MiXCR, giving one entry per CDR3 protein. The sample has about 190,000 distinct CDR3 sequences, about 15% seen once. These data were also reused for a study on T cells expressing NK-cell markers.

Sample: CD8+ T cells sorted from blood. Receptors originate from a woman aged 18-30 years in good health. The CDR3 runs from the conserved cysteine through the conserved F or W. The D gene is left open where the match is weak. Clone size is stated in some rows and not others, as once, few, many or a class when expanded.

j_call,clone_size,d_call,v_call,cdr3_aa,cdr3_nt
TRBJ1-2,-,-,TRBV7-8,CASSFLVSDYGYTF,TGTGCCAGCAGCTTTCTTGTTTCCGACTATGGCTACACCTTC
TRBJ2-3,few,-,TRBV11-2,CASSFRGRYTDTQYF,TGTGCCAGCAGCTTCCGGGGTCGATACACAGATACGCAGTATTTT
TRBJ1-1,-,-,TRBV5-1,CASSLGPGVTEAFF,TGCGCCAGCAGCTTGGGACCCGGTGTTACTGAAGCTTTCTTT
TRBJ1-4,-,TRBD1,TRBV12-3/TRBV12-4,CASSGGTGHGQKLFF,TGTGCCAGCAGTGGGGGGACAGGCCATGGCCAAAAACTGTTTTTT
TRBJ2-1,many,TRBD1,TRBV11-2,CASSSRDRGYNEQFF,TGTGCCAGCAGCTCGAGGGACAGGGGATACAATGAGCAGTTCTTC
TRBJ2-1,-,-,TRBV27,CASSLDSRNEQFF,TGTGCCAGCAGTTTAGACAGTCGGAATGAGCAGTTCTTC
TRBJ2-5,few,-,TRBV7-6,CASSLGGMGETQYF,TGTGCCAGCAGCTTAGGAGGGATGGGAGAGACCCAGTACTTC
TRBJ2-1,-,TRBD2,TRBV27,CASSLTAGGPSYNEQFF,TGTGCCAGCAGTTTGACTGCGGGAGGCCCCTCCTACAATGAGCAGTTCTTC
TRBJ2-7,-,-,TRBV7-6,CASSEIGAPGTYEQYF,TGTGCCAGCAGCGAAATAGGGGCCCCCGGTACCTACGAGCAGTACTTC
TRBJ1-1,few,-,TRBV4-1,CASSQDRGGFLEAFF,TGCGCCAGCAGCCAAGATAGGGGAGGGTTTCTTGAAGCTTTCTTT
TRBJ2-7,-,TRBD1,TRBV7-9,CASSLYRGSYEQYF,TGTGCCAGCAGCTTATACAGGGGGTCCTACGAGCAGTACTTC
TRBJ1-1,medium-sized,-,TRBV12-3/TRBV12-4,CASTRGADQAFF,TGTGCCAGCACCCGCGGGGCAGATCAAGCTTTCTTT
TRBJ2-1,few,-,TRBV7-2,CASSLVAEPYNEQFF,TGTGCCAGCAGCTTAGTTGCGGAACCCTACAATGAGCAGTTCTTC
TRBJ2-1,many,TRBD2,TRBV29-1,CSVGSGSDNEQFF,TGCAGCGTTGGCAGCGGGAGCGACAATGAGCAGTTCTTC
TRBJ1-1,-,-,TRBV29-1,CSVEDDRAEAFF,TGCAGCGTTGAAGATGATAGGGCTGAAGCTTTCTTT
TRBJ2-1,few,-,TRBV14,CASSQVGPGEQFF,TGTGCCAGCAGCCAAGTAGGCCCGGGTGAGCAGTTCTTC
TRBJ2-3,-,TRBD2,TRBV29-1,CSLGREFSDTQYF,TGCAGCCTGGGGCGGGAGTTCTCCGATACGCAGTATTTT
TRBJ1-1,few,TRBD1,TRBV4-3,CASSAGQGPFEAFF,TGCGCCAGCAGCGCAGGACAGGGCCCCTTCGAAGCTTTCTTT
TRBJ2-7,-,-,TRBV11-2,CASSPVQGSSYEQYF,TGTGCCAGCAGCCCCGTCCAGGGATCATCCTACGAGCAGTACTTC
TRBJ2-7,-,TRBD2,TRBV3-1,CASSRITGTSGRPYEQYF,TGTGCCAGCAGCCGAATTACCGGGACTAGCGGGAGACCCTACGAGCAGTACTTC
TRBJ2-7,-,-,TRBV3-1,CASCHPGPGSGEQYF,TGTGCCAGCTGCCACCCGGGACCGGGTTCTGGCGAGCAGTACTTC
TRBJ2-4,few,TRBD2,TRBV5-1,CASRGAGEAKNIQYF,TGCGCCAGCAGGGGAGCGGGGGAGGCCAAAAACATTCAGTACTTC
TRBJ1-1,-,-,TRBV5-1,CASSTQNLNTEAFF,TGCGCCAGCAGCACTCAGAATTTGAACACTGAAGCTTTCTTT
TRBJ2-2,-,-,TRBV18,CASSPTLLASGTGELFF,TGTGCCAGCTCACCGACGCTACTAGCCTCGGGCACCGGGGAGCTGTTTTTT
TRBJ1-1,few,TRBD1,TRBV6-2/TRBV6-3,CASSYSPTGMNTEAFF,TGTGCCAGCAGTTACTCACCGACAGGGATGAACACTGAAGCTTTCTTT
TRBJ2-1,-,TRBD2,TRBV9,CASSETSGRAGEQFF,TGTGCCAGCAGCGAGACTAGCGGGAGGGCCGGTGAGCAGTTCTTC
TRBJ2-3,-,TRBD1,TRBV7-2,CASSLGQGGRDTQYF,TGTGCCAGCAGCTTAGGACAGGGGGGGAGAGATACGCAGTATTTT
TRBJ2-1,-,TRBD1,TRBV9,CASSLPRDRGNNEQFF,TGTGCCAGCAGCCTCCCCCGGGACAGGGGAAACAATGAGCAGTTCTTC
TRBJ2-7,few,-,TRBV20-1,CSASAGLSYEQYF,TGCAGTGCTAGTGCCGGGTTATCCTACGAGCAGTACTTC
TRBJ2-7,-,-,TRBV5-6,CASSLYGSYYEQYF,TGTGCCAGCAGCTTGTACGGGAGCTACTACGAGCAGTACTTC
TRBJ2-1,-,TRBD1,TRBV29-1,CTDGQGNEQFF,TGCACCGATGGACAGGGCAATGAGCAGTTCTTC
TRBJ2-7,-,TRBD2,TRBV10-3,CAISDSGTTSRYEQYF,TGTGCCATCAGTGATTCCGGGACTACTTCTAGGTACGAGCAGTACTTC
TRBJ2-2,few,-,TRBV7-9,CASSPVVVTTGELFF,TGTGCCAGCAGCCCAGTAGTAGTGACCACCGGGGAGCTGTTTTTT
TRBJ2-5,few,-,TRBV9,CASSSRDSQETQYF,TGTGCCAGCAGCTCTCGGGACTCCCAAGAGACCCAGTACTTC
TRBJ2-1,few,TRBD2,TRBV6-1,CASTLIAGVNEQFF,TGTGCCAGCACCCTCATAGCGGGAGTGAATGAGCAGTTCTTC
TRBJ2-3,-,-,TRBV7-9,CASSWADTQYF,TGTGCCAGCAGCTGGGCAGATACGCAGTATTTT
TRBJ2-6,-,-,TRBV13,CASGRASGANVLTF,TGTGCCAGCGGACGGGCCTCTGGGGCCAACGTCCTGACTTTC
TRBJ2-1,few,-,TRBV29-1,CSVEVSIYNEQFF,TGCAGCGTTGAAGTCTCCATATACAATGAGCAGTTCTTC
TRBJ2-4,-,TRBD2,TRBV9,CASSPRGMGLAVAKNIQYF,TGTGCCAGCAGCCCCCGAGGGATGGGACTAGCGGTAGCCAAAAACATTCAGTACTTC
TRBJ2-5,-,-,TRBV12-3/TRBV12-4,CASSLDPLQETQYF,TGTGCCAGCAGTTTGGATCCCTTACAAGAGACCCAGTACTTC
TRBJ2-7,large,-,TRBV3-1,CASSRYYGSITYEQYF,TGTGCCAGCAGCCGATACTACGGGAGTATAACCTACGAGCAGTACTTC
TRBJ2-7,-,-,TRBV12-3/TRBV12-4,CASSLGVSEQYF,TGTGCCAGCAGTTTGGGAGTGTCCGAGCAGTACTTC
TRBJ1-2,few,-,TRBV7-9,CASSPADYGYTF,TGTGCCAGCAGCCCAGCCGACTATGGCTACACCTTC
TRBJ2-7,few,TRBD2,TRBV12-5,CASGFKTSGYEQYF,TGTGCTAGTGGTTTCAAGACTAGCGGCTACGAGCAGTACTTC